The present T cell receptor (beta chain) was sequenced within a study of regulatory dendritic cells for organ transplantation. General observations from the study: The most alloreactive TCR clonotypes were found in resting memory CD8+ cells. Memory CD8+ T cells were the most oligoclonal; naive cells were highly diverse. Mature dendritic cells appeared to drive more memory CD8+ clonal expansion than regulatory ones.

Sequenced by immunoSEQ multiplex PCR; TCRdb stores in-frame clones only, minus some. The sample lists approximately 22,000 clones; roughly 88% were seen once. CFSE-labeled sorted T cells met regulatory or mature dendritic cells for 4 to 6 days. This CDR3 has 11 residues. V shed 8 bases and J shed 7 bases, with 12 bases lying between them. Looked up from germline, CDR1 is DFQATT and CDR2 is SNEGSKA (reference sequence). Points on this clone: Its matching antigen is unknown.

The TCR was taken from a human donor in good health. The source material was naive CD4+ T cells from blood cultured with regulatory dendritic cells. Subset: CD45RA+ naive T cells. The chain joins TRBV20-1 to TRBJ2-1; D possibly corresponds to TRBD2 (5 bases). The CDR3 loop is CSIVRDNEQFF. The CDR3 DNA reads TGCAGTATAGTACGGGATAATGAGCAGTTCTTC.